This T cell receptor beta chain comes out of a study of T cell responses to AZD1222 COVID-19 vaccine. The data were produced by immunoSEQ multiplex PCR, yet TCRdb's version contains in-frame clones alone and is incomplete. The sample includes some 120,000 clones, about 89% seen only once; the top ten take 5.4%. General study points: Donors were largely white British and mainly female; clonal diversity was possibly underestimated.

As regards this clone: The antigen is unknown.

The source material was peripheral blood, sampled on day 0 of AZD1222 vaccination. The sequence was collected from an adult in good health.

This chain's CDR3 is CASSFGDLASGANVLTF. DNA of the CDR3: TGTGCCAGCAGCTTTGGGGACCTGGCCTCTGGGGCCAACGTCCTGACTTTC. The genes are TRBV7-9 and TRBJ2-6; D may be TRBD1 or TRBD2 (5 bases each). The CDR3 runs to 17 residues. The V and J ends lost 3 bases and 0 bases respectively, with 12 bases between them. Germline lookup yields CDR1 SEHNR and CDR2 FQNEAQ (reference sequence).